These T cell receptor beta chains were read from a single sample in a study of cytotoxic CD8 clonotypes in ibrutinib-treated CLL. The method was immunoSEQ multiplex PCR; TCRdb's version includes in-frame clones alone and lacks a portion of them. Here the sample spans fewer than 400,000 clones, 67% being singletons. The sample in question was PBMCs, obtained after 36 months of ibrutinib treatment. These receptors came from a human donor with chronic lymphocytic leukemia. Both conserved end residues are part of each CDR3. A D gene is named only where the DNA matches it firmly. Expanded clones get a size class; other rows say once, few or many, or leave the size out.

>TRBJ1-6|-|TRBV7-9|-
CASSLAAGFGNSPLHF
TGTGCCAGCAGCTTAGCTGCAGGGTTTGGGAATTCACCCCTCCACTTT
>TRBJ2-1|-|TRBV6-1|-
CASRGWGIHSEQFF
TGTGCCAGCAGGGGGTGGGGCATTCATAGTGAGCAGTTCTTC
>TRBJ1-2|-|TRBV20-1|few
CSAPRPYGYTF
TGCAGTGCCCCCAGGCCCTATGGCTACACCTTC
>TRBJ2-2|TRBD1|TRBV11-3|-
CASRGQFTGELFF
TGTGCCAGCAGGGGACAGTTCACCGGGGAGCTGTTTTTT
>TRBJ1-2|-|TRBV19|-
CASAEGRNGYTF
TGTGCCAGTGCGGAGGGCAGGAATGGCTACACCTTC
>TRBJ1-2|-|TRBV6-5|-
CASSPTPIHGYTF
TGTGCCAGCAGCCCCACCCCCATCCATGGCTACACCTTC
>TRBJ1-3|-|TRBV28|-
CASSPSRAPGNTIYF
TGTGCCAGCAGTCCAAGCAGGGCCCCTGGAAACACCATATATTTT
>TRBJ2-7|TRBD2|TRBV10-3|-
CAAGGLAGGSYEQYF
TGTGCCGCCGGGGGACTAGCGGGGGGCTCCTACGAGCAGTACTTC
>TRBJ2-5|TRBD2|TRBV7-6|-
CASSPGLAGGPVQETQYF
TGTGCCAGCAGCCCAGGACTAGCGGGGGGGCCCGTCCAAGAGACCCAGTACTTC
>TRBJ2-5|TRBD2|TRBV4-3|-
CASSPGTSGRAIKTQYF
TGCGCCAGCAGCCCCGGGACTAGCGGGAGGGCCATAAAGACCCAGTACTTC
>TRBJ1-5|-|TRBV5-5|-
CASSLSPDQPQHF
TGTGCCAGCAGCTTGTCCCCCGATCAGCCCCAGCATTTT
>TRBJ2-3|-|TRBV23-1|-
CASRQPDTQYF
TGCGCCAGCAGACAACCAGATACGCAGTATTTT
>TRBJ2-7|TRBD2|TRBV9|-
CASSVESGISYEQYF
TGTGCCAGCAGCGTAGAAAGCGGGATCTCCTACGAGCAGTACTTC
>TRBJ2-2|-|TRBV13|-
CAMRDEGGTGELFF
TGTGCCATGCGGGACGAGGGAGGAACCGGGGAGCTGTTTTTT
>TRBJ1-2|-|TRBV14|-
CASSQDRADGYTF
TGTGCCAGCAGCCAAGACAGGGCGGACGGCTACACCTTC
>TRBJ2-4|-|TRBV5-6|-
CASSAGATEAIQYF
TGTGCCAGCAGCGCAGGAGCGACGGAGGCCATTCAGTACTTC
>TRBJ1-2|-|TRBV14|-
CASSQRGGHGYTF
TGTGCCAGCAGCCAAAGGGGGGGCCATGGCTACACCTTC
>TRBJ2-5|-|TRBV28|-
CASFSQGWQETQYF
TGTGCCAGCTTCTCTCAGGGGTGGCAAGAGACCCAGTACTTC
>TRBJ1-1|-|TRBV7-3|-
CASSQSEGLGTEAFF
TGTGCCAGCAGCCAAAGTGAGGGTCTGGGGACTGAAGCTTTCTTT
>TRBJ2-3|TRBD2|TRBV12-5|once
CASGLVTTSGVTDTQYF
TGTGCTAGTGGTTTGGTGACCACTAGCGGGGTCACAGATACGCAGTATTTT
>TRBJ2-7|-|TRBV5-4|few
CASSLGAGAYEQYF
TGTGCCAGCAGCTTGGGGGCAGGGGCTTACGAGCAGTACTTC
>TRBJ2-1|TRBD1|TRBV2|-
CASSVPGQGRSYNEQFF
TGTGCCAGCAGTGTCCCGGGACAGGGTCGGTCCTACAATGAGCAGTTCTTC
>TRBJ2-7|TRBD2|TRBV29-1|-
CSVRGGLAGLEQYF
TGCAGCGTCCGAGGGGGCCTAGCGGGGCTCGAGCAGTACTTC
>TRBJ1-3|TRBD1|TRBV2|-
CASRGDRVANTIYF
TGTGCCAGCAGGGGGGACAGGGTGGCAAACACCATATATTTT
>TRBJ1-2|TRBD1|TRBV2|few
CASSELDRGLGYTF
TGTGCCAGCAGTGAACTCGACAGGGGGCTTGGCTACACCTTC
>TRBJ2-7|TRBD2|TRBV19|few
CASSIRPSGGGYEQYF
TGTGCCAGTAGTATACGCCCTAGCGGCGGAGGGTACGAGCAGTACTTC
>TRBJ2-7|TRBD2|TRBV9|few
CASSVALGGSEYEQYF
TGTGCCAGCAGCGTAGCTCTGGGGGGGAGCGAGTACGAGCAGTACTTC
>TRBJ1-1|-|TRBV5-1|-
CASSLKFQSRATEAFF
TGCGCCAGCAGCTTGAAATTTCAAAGCAGGGCCACTGAAGCTTTCTTT
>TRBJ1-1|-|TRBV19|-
CASSIGQHMNTEAFF
TGTGCCAGTAGTATTGGACAGCACATGAACACTGAAGCTTTCTTT
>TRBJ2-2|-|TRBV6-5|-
CASSYSGGMSGELFF
TGTGCCAGCAGTTACTCGGGTGGGATGTCCGGGGAGCTGTTTTTT
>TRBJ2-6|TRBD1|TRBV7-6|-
CASSPSLRTGFYSGANVLTF
TGTGCCAGCAGCCCCTCTTTAAGGACAGGGTTTTACTCTGGGGCCAACGTCCTGACTTTC
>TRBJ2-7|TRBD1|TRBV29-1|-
CSVRDRGTYEQYF
TGCAGCGTACGGGACAGGGGGACCTACGAGCAGTACTTC
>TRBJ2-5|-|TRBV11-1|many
CASSLEQRRQETQYF
TGTGCCAGCAGCTTAGAGCAAAGGCGGCAAGAGACCCAGTACTTC
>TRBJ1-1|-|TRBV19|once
CASSRVMGDTEAFF
TGTGCCAGTAGTAGAGTCATGGGAGACACTGAAGCTTTCTTT
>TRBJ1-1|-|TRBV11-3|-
CASSFREMNTEAFF
TGTGCCAGCAGCTTCAGGGAGATGAACACTGAAGCTTTCTTT
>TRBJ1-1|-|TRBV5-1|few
CASSLIQGGNTEAFF
TGCGCCAGCAGCTTGATCCAGGGCGGGAACACTGAAGCTTTCTTT
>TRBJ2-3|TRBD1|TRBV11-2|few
CASSSPQGELRHTQYF
TGTGCCAGCAGCTCCCCGCAGGGGGAGCTCCGGCATACGCAGTATTTT
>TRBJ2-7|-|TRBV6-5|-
CASSYSPGPSGEQYF
TGTGCCAGCAGTTACTCACCGGGACCCTCGGGTGAGCAGTACTTC
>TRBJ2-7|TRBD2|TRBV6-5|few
CASSYGAGGYYEQYF
TGTGCCAGCAGTTACGGTGCGGGAGGTTACTACGAGCAGTACTTC
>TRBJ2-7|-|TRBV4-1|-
CASSPKEGPEQYF
TGCGCCAGCAGCCCCAAGGAGGGGCCGGAGCAGTACTTC
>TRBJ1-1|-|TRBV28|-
CASSFAGWAFF
TGTGCCAGCAGTTTCGCAGGGTGGGCTTTCTTT
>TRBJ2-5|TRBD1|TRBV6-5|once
CASTQTGTETQYF
TGTGCCAGCACCCAGACAGGGACAGAGACCCAGTACTTC
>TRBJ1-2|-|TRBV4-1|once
CASSQVGPYGYTF
TGCGCCAGCAGCCAAGTGGGTCCGTATGGCTACACCTTC